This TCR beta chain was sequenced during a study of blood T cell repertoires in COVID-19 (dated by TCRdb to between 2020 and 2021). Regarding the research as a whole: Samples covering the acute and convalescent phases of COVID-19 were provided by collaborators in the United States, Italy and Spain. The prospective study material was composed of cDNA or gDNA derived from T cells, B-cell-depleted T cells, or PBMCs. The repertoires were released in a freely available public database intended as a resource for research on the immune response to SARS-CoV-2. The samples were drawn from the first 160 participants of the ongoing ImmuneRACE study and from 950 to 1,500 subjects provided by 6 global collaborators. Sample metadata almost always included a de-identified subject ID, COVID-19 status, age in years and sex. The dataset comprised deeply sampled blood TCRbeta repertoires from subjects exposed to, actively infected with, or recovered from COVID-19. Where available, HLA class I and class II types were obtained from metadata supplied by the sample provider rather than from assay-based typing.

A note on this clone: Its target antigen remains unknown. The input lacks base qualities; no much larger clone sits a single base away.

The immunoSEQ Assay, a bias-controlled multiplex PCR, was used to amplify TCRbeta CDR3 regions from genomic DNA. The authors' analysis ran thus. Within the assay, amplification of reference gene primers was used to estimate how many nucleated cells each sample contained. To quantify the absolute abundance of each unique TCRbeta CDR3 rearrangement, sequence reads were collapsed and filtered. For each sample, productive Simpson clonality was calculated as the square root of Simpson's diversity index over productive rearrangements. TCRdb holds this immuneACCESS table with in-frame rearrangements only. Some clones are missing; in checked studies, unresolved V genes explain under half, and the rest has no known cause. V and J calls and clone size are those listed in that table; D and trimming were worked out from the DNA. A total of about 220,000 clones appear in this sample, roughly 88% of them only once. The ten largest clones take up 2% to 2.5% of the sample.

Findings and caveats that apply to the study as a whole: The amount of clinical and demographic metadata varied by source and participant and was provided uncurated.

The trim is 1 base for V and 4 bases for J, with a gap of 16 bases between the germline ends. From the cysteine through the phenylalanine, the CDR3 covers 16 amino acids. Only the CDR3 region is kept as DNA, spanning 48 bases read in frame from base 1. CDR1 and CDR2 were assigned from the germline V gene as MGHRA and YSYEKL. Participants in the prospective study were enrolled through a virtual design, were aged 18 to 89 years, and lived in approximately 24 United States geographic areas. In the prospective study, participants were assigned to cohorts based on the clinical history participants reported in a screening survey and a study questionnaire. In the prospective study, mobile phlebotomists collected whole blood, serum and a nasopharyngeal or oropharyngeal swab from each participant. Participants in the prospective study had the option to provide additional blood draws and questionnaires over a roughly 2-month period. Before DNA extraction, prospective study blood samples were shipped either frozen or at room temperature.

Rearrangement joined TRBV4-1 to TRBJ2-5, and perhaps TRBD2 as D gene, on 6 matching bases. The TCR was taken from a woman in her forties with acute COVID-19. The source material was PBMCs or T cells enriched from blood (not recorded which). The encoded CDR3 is CASSQGQGGPPETQYF. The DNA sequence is TGCGCCAGCAGCCAAGGGCAGGGAGGTCCCCCAGAGACCCAGTACTTC.